One sample yielded the 4 T cell receptor beta chains listed below, sequenced in a study of OX40 agonist ivuxolimab in advanced cancers. Libraries were prepared by immunoSEQ multiplex PCR; TCRdb keeps only in-frame clonotypes and omits some of them. The sample contains 31,000 or so clones, 65% to 85% of which appear only once. Sequences were derived from CD4+ or CD8+ T cells sorted from blood, sampled in a trial of the OX40 agonist ivuxolimab. These TCRs come from an adult with an advanced solid tumor such as melanoma, head and neck, liver or kidney cancer.

The chain combines TRBV7-3 with TRBJ2-2; TRBD2 agrees at 7 bases. The junction had 15 bases not matched to a gene; V was cut back by 0 bases and J by 5 bases. Germline-derived CDR1 and CDR2 are SGHTA and FQGTGA. This CDR3 is 19 amino acids long. As DNA, the CDR3 is TGTGCCAGCAGCTTAACTAGTCCAGCGGGACCCCCCGAAACCGGGGAGCTGTTTTTT. This encodes CASSLTSPAGPPETGELFF.

The chain couples TRBV5-1 to TRBJ2-3; D may be TRBD2 (5 bases). CDR1 is SGHRS and CDR2 is YFSETQ in the germline V gene. The CDR3 runs to 16 residues. The V gene lost 3 bases and the J gene lost 0 bases, with 14 bases spanning the gap. The CDR3 loop reads CASSSSSQLSTDTQYF. The CDR3 DNA reads TGCGCCAGCAGCTCTTCTAGCCAGCTTAGCACAGATACGCAGTATTTT.

The gene calls are TRBV4-1 and TRBJ2-1; 8 bases match TRBD2. The CDR3 contains 15 residues. Germline assignment: CDR1 MGHRA and CDR2 YSYEKL. J was trimmed by 7 bases and V by 1 base; bases with no gene match: 6. Written as DNA, the CDR3 is TGCGCCAGCAGCCAAGCCCCCGGGGGGGGTAATGAGCAGTTCTTC. Its protein is CASSQAPGGGNEQFF.

V gene TRBV7-3 combines with J gene TRBJ2-3; TRBD2 aligns across 7 bases. The CDR3 extends over 14 amino acids. Germline CDR1 is SGHTA and CDR2 is FQGTGA. With 5 bases clipped from V and 6 bases from J, the junction kept 8 bases outside the gene matches. The CDR3 here is CASSVRGNRDTQYF. DNA for the CDR3: TGTGCCAGCAGCGTGCGGGGGAACAGGGATACGCAGTATTTT.